These 9 T cell receptor beta chains share one sample of origin, sequenced in a study of shared T cell receptors in the human thymus. TCRdb's copy holds only in-frame clones and misses some; the assay was immunoSEQ multiplex PCR. The data contain 600,000 to 900,000 clones, roughly 85% of them singletons. These sequences were also reported in another study, on human thymus T cells.

Specimen: thymocytes. These receptors came from a girl under three years old with a congenital heart defect.

CDR3 loop: CASSRRYEEGYTF. As DNA, the CDR3 is TGTGCCAGCAGTCGACGGTATGAGGAAGGCTACACCTTC. The rearrangement joins TRBV14 to TRBJ1-2, with unresolved D. This CDR3 is built from 13 residues. Germline V lookup: CDR1 SGHDN, CDR2 FVKESK. V lost 6 bases and J lost 8, with 16 bases in between.

CDR3 in amino acids: CASTPHPSRSSTDTQYF. The DNA for the CDR3 is TGTGCCAGTACCCCTCACCCATCCCGGTCTAGCACAGATACGCAGTATTTT. This chain connects TRBV19 to TRBJ2-3; D is unresolved. The length of the CDR3 is 17 residues. Germline CDR1 and CDR2: LNHDA and SQIVND (reference sequence). V was clipped by 7 bases and J by 0 bases, with 20 bases between them.

The rearrangement joins TRBV7-3 to TRBJ2-2; 8 bases line up with TRBD2. The germline gives CDR1 SGHTA, CDR2 FQGTGA. J was trimmed by 4 bases and V by 5 bases; bases with no gene match: 6. This CDR3 has 15 residues. The CDR3 coding sequence is TGTGCCAGCAGCCGGGGGGGCTACGCCACCGGGGAGCTGTTTTTT. It codes for CASSRGGYATGELFF.

The V gene is TRBV5-1, the J gene TRBJ1-2; D remains unclear. This CDR3 is built from 15 residues. Germline CDR1 is SGHRS and CDR2 is YFSETQ. V dropped 4 bases and J dropped 5 bases, with 18 bases sitting between them. In DNA form, the CDR3 reads TGCGCCAGCAGCCGGGAGGGTCTTTCGCTTTATGGCTACACCTTC. Protein: CASSREGLSLYGYTF.

CDR3 amino acids: CASTAGGPVPTDTQYF. Written as DNA, the CDR3 is TGTGCCAGCACGGCGGGGGGGCCAGTACCCACAGATACGCAGTATTTT. V is TRBV27 and J is TRBJ2-3; TRBD2 agrees at 9 bases. The CDR3 is 16 amino acids. V lost 7 bases to trimming and J lost 2 bases; unmatched junction nucleotides: 10. Germline V gene data show CDR1 as MNHEY and CDR2 as SMNVEV (reference sequence).

The rearrangement links TRBV2 to TRBJ1-1; D gene ambiguous. Germline values: CDR1 SNHLY, CDR2 FYNNEI. The CDR3 spans 17 residues. Trimming shortened V by 3 bases and J by 1 base, and 18 bases separated the two germline ends. This CDR3 is CASSDGVRNGRNTEAFF. The CDR3 DNA follows: TGTGCCAGCAGTGACGGGGTCCGGAATGGGCGGAACACTGAAGCTTTCTTT.

The rearrangement links TRBV9 to TRBJ1-2; tentatively, D is TRBD1 (5 bases). Germline assignment: CDR1 SGDLS and CDR2 YYNGEE. The CDR3 spans 14 residues. V dropped 5 bases and J dropped 3 bases, with 14 bases sitting between them. The CDR3 DNA follows: TGTGCCAGCAGAGCTACAGGTCCCTACTATGGCTACACCTTC. It is translated as CASRATGPYYGYTF.

The chain links TRBV4-2 to TRBJ1-1; 7 bases match TRBD1. The ends lost 0 bases at V and 3 bases at J; junction bases unmatched: 7. The CDR3 spans 16 residues. Germline CDR1 LGHNA, CDR2 YNFKEQ. The CDR3 DNA sequence: TGTGCCAGCAGCCAAGATGGAACAGGGGCTGACACTGAAGCTTTCTTT. This gives the protein CASSQDGTGADTEAFF.

The chain carries TRBV9 and TRBJ2-3; 7 bases fit TRBD2. Trimming took 3 bases from V and 4 from J; bases not matched to a gene: 17. CDR1 and CDR2 (germline): SGDLS, YYNGEE. The CDR3 totals 18 residues. In nucleotides, the CDR3 is TGTGCCAGCAGCGCAGCCCCCGCCTGGCGGGGGACCCCAGATACGCAGTATTTT. Translated, it gives CASSAAPAWRGTPDTQYF.